This T cell receptor (beta chain) came from a study of cytomegalovirus exposure and HLA in healthy donors. Across the whole study: From some 190 million T cells, an earlier analysis saw 90 million to 130 million unique TCR beta sequences. Whole-study results and caveats: Per published accounts, TCR beta sequences correctly predicted the HLA-A and HLA-B alleles of most subjects. With further analysis later on, most CMV-associated TCR beta chains appeared HLA-restricted. The authors considered a cluster of highly shared sequence variants likely to be a sequencing artifact.

With respect to this clone: No antigen is known for it.

The PCR ran on 60 Vbeta and 13 Jbeta primers. Clones were sequenced by immunoSEQ multiplex PCR, and TCRdb holds only the in-frame ones, with some missing. The table records around 130,000 clones, 74% of them present only once. The sample comprised PBMCs. This receptor was identified in a woman between 45 and 65 years old in good health and CMV-seropositive.

In DNA form, the CDR3 reads TGTGCCAGCAGTGGGGACACGGGCAATCAGCCCCAGCATTTT. Translation gives CASSGDTGNQPQHF. The chain uses TRBV6-1 and TRBJ1-5; D might be TRBD1 (6 bases). Germline CDR1 and CDR2: MNHNS and SASEGT. V was trimmed by 4 bases and J by 2 bases, leaving 9 bases between them. This CDR3 spans 14 amino acids.